This TCR beta chain is from a study of cytomegalovirus exposure and HLA in healthy donors. This clone was recorded only once. Other DNA variants within this sample encode the same CDR3. A multiplex PCR was run with 60 Vbeta primers and 13 Jbeta primers. Repertoires were generated with immunoSEQ multiplex PCR, while TCRdb's copy carries only in-frame clones and drops some. The data contain 110,000 to 150,000 clones, 73% of them singletons. The CDR3 consists of 15 residues. The V gene lost 0 bases and the J gene lost 1 base, with 9 bases spanning the gap. The germline V gene has CDR1 SGHRS and CDR2 YFSETQ.

The sequence was collected from a human donor in good health. This sequence joins TRBV5-1 and TRBJ2-3, with a tentative D call TRBD2 (5 bases). The sample consisted of PBMCs. CDR3 in amino acids: CASSLVGRGTDTQYF. The CDR3 DNA reads as TGCGCCAGCAGCTTGGTTGGGCGGGGCACAGATACGCAGTATTTT.